A selection of T cell receptor beta chains follows, all from one sample in a study of cytomegalovirus exposure and HLA in healthy donors. The method was immunoSEQ multiplex PCR; TCRdb's version includes in-frame clones alone and lacks a portion of them. Among 200,000 to 250,000 clones listed, 87% were seen once. Sequenced material: PBMCs. The origin of the receptors is a man between 18 and 29 years old in good health and CMV-seropositive. Both conserved end residues are part of each CDR3. D genes are given only for firm matches. Size values are once, few and many counts, or a class for expanded clones, and some rows have none.

V: TRBV7-3; J: TRBJ2-7; size: .; D: .; CDR3: CASSLDHDPGYEQYF; DNA: TGTGCCAGCAGCTTAGACCACGACCCCGGCTACGAGCAGTACTTC
V: TRBV6-5; J: TRBJ2-2; size: .; D: .; CDR3: CASSYIFGTRELFF; DNA: TGTGCCAGCAGTTACATTTTCGGGACACGGGAGCTGTTTTTT
V: TRBV4-2; J: TRBJ1-2; size: few; D: .; CDR3: CASSQDLTGPGGYTF; DNA: TGTGCCAGCAGCCAAGATCTCACAGGGCCGGGGGGCTACACCTTC
V: TRBV10-3; J: TRBJ2-7; size: .; D: TRBD1; CDR3: CAISATGGFNEQYF; DNA: TGTGCCATCAGTGCGACAGGGGGATTTAACGAGCAGTACTTC
V: TRBV7-3; J: TRBJ2-3; size: few; D: TRBD2; CDR3: CASSLGTSSDTQYF; DNA: TGTGCCAGCAGCTTAGGGACTAGCTCCGATACGCAGTATTTT
V: TRBV18; J: TRBJ2-5; size: .; D: .; CDR3: CASSPPGARETQYF; DNA: TGTGCCAGCTCACCGCCAGGGGCGAGAGAGACCCAGTACTTC
V: TRBV5-1; J: TRBJ2-1; size: .; D: .; CDR3: CASSLVAFGKDSYNEQFF; DNA: TGCGCCAGCAGCTTGGTTGCTTTCGGAAAAGACTCCTACAATGAGCAGTTCTTC
V: TRBV11-3; J: TRBJ2-7; size: .; D: .; CDR3: CASSYSKGERQYF; DNA: TGTGCCAGCAGCTACTCGAAGGGTGAGCGGCAGTACTTC
V: TRBV27; J: TRBJ2-3; size: .; D: .; CDR3: CASSLKESTDTQYF; DNA: TGTGCCAGCAGTTTAAAAGAGAGCACAGATACGCAGTATTTT
V: TRBV27; J: TRBJ2-7; size: .; D: TRBD2; CDR3: CASSSPGLEDYEQYF; DNA: TGTGCCAGCAGTTCCCCGGGACTAGAAGACTACGAGCAGTACTTC
V: TRBV19; J: TRBJ2-3; size: .; D: TRBD2; CDR3: CASRAPGGFDTQYF; DNA: TGTGCCAGTAGAGCCCCGGGAGGGTTCGACACGCAGTATTTT
V: TRBV5-1; J: TRBJ2-2; size: once; D: TRBD1; CDR3: CASSWTGATGELFF; DNA: TGCGCCAGCAGCTGGACAGGGGCCACCGGGGAGCTGTTTTTT
V: TRBV27; J: TRBJ1-4; size: .; D: TRBD1; CDR3: CASSLFAGGTNEKLFF; DNA: TGTGCCAGCAGTTTATTTGCAGGGGGGACTAATGAAAAACTGTTTTTT
V: TRBV6-5; J: TRBJ1-5; size: .; D: .; CDR3: CASSYGGNNQPQHF; DNA: TGTGCCAGCAGTTACGGGGGAAACAATCAGCCCCAGCATTTT
V: TRBV5-1; J: TRBJ2-1; size: .; D: .; CDR3: CASGTGSSYNEQFF; DNA: TGCGCCAGCGGGACGGGGAGCTCCTACAATGAGCAGTTCTTC
V: TRBV6-5; J: TRBJ1-2; size: .; D: TRBD1; CDR3: CASSYPGTGGGYTF; DNA: TGTGCCAGCAGTTACCCAGGGACAGGTGGTGGCTACACCTTC
V: TRBV28; J: TRBJ1-1; size: .; D: TRBD1; CDR3: CASSRDSYYTEAFF; DNA: TGTGCCAGCAGCCGGGACAGTTATTACACTGAAGCTTTCTTT
V: TRBV29-1; J: TRBJ2-3; size: .; D: .; CDR3: CSAIITDTQYF; DNA: TGCAGCGCCATAATCACAGATACGCAGTATTTT
V: TRBV30; J: TRBJ1-2; size: .; D: .; CDR3: CAWSLQRRYGYTF; DNA: TGTGCCTGGAGTCTACAGAGACGGTATGGCTACACCTTC
V: TRBV4-2; J: TRBJ1-5; size: .; D: .; CDR3: CASSPPGHGNQPQHF; DNA: TGTGCCAGCAGCCCCCCAGGGCATGGTAATCAGCCCCAGCATTTT
V: TRBV10-2; J: TRBJ2-1; size: .; D: TRBD2; CDR3: CASSEGLAEGNEQFF; DNA: TGCGCCAGCAGTGAGGGACTAGCGGAAGGCAATGAGCAGTTCTTC
V: TRBV6-1; J: TRBJ2-7; size: once; D: TRBD2; CDR3: CASNPSGRAYEQYF; DNA: TGTGCCAGCAACCCTAGCGGGAGGGCCTACGAGCAGTACTTC
V: TRBV28; J: TRBJ2-7; size: .; D: .; CDR3: CASSFISRAYEQYF; DNA: TGTGCCAGCAGTTTTATCTCCAGGGCCTACGAGCAGTACTTC
V: TRBV11-2; J: TRBJ2-7; size: .; D: TRBD2; CDR3: CASSLETSGGPLGEQYF; DNA: TGTGCCAGCAGCTTAGAGACTAGCGGGGGCCCTCTGGGAGAGCAGTACTTC
V: TRBV2; J: TRBJ1-4; size: .; D: TRBD1; CDR3: CASAFGQGEKLFF; DNA: TGTGCCAGCGCATTTGGACAGGGTGAAAAACTGTTTTTT
V: TRBV5-1; J: TRBJ2-7; size: .; D: TRBD1; CDR3: CASSLGGTGFGYEQYF; DNA: TGCGCCAGCAGCTTGGGAGGGACAGGGTTCGGGTACGAGCAGTACTTC
V: TRBV6-6; J: TRBJ1-5; size: .; D: TRBD1; CDR3: CASRIQGVGPQHF; DNA: TGTGCCAGCAGGATTCAGGGGGTAGGACCCCAGCATTTT
V: TRBV4-3; J: TRBJ2-1; size: .; D: TRBD2; CDR3: CASSRLSGRCNEQFF; DNA: TGCGCCAGCAGCCGACTCAGCGGGAGATGCAATGAGCAGTTCTTC
V: TRBV6-1; J: TRBJ2-1; size: few; D: .; CDR3: CASSVDYVSYNEQFF; DNA: TGTGCCAGCAGTGTCGATTACGTTTCCTACAATGAGCAGTTCTTC
V: TRBV5-4; J: TRBJ1-1; size: .; D: .; CDR3: CASSFGWGNTEAFF; DNA: TGTGCCAGCAGCTTCGGGTGGGGGAACACTGAAGCTTTCTTT
V: TRBV15; J: TRBJ2-6; size: .; D: .; CDR3: CATSQVSGANVLTF; DNA: TGTGCCACCAGCCAAGTTTCTGGGGCCAACGTCCTGACTTTC
V: TRBV27; J: TRBJ2-5; size: .; D: .; CDR3: CASSFRLAPTLQTQYF; DNA: TGTGCCAGCAGTTTCCGCCTAGCGCCTACTTTACAGACCCAGTACTTC
V: TRBV5-1; J: TRBJ1-2; size: .; D: .; CDR3: CASSLGEANFYGYTF; DNA: TGCGCCAGCAGCTTGGGTGAGGCTAACTTCTATGGCTACACCTTC
V: TRBV2; J: TRBJ1-4; size: .; D: .; CDR3: CASRRAARAEKLFF; DNA: TGTGCCAGCAGAAGGGCGGCTAGGGCAGAAAAACTGTTTTTT
V: TRBV27; J: TRBJ2-1; size: .; D: .; CDR3: CASSLTEFNEQFF; DNA: TGTGCCAGCAGTTTAACTGAATTCAATGAGCAGTTCTTC
V: TRBV19; J: TRBJ1-5; size: .; D: TRBD1; CDR3: CASSISPWDRDSNQPQHF; DNA: TGTGCCAGTAGTATATCCCCATGGGACAGGGATAGCAATCAGCCCCAGCATTTT
V: TRBV18; J: TRBJ2-3; size: once; D: .; CDR3: CASSPPLTDTQYF; DNA: TGTGCCAGCTCACCTCCACTCACAGATACGCAGTATTTT
V: TRBV7-9; J: TRBJ1-1; size: .; D: .; CDR3: CASSLYPGGGAHTEAFF; DNA: TGTGCCAGCAGCTTATATCCTGGTGGGGGGGCCCACACTGAAGCTTTCTTT
V: TRBV15; J: TRBJ2-7; size: .; D: TRBD1; CDR3: CATSREGTGGSYEQYF; DNA: TGTGCCACCAGCAGAGAGGGGACAGGGGGCTCCTACGAGCAGTACTTC
V: TRBV5-1; J: TRBJ1-3; size: .; D: .; CDR3: CASSSGSGLFGNTIYF; DNA: TGCGCCAGCAGCTCTGGGTCAGGGCTCTTTGGAAACACCATATATTTT
V: TRBV5-1; J: TRBJ2-1; size: .; D: TRBD2; CDR3: CASSSLTSGKNNEQFF; DNA: TGCGCCAGCAGCTCACTCACTAGCGGGAAGAACAATGAGCAGTTCTTC
V: TRBV10-3; J: TRBJ2-7; size: .; D: .; CDR3: CAISETLSSYEQYF; DNA: TGTGCCATCAGTGAAACACTGTCCTCCTACGAGCAGTACTTC
V: TRBV10-3; J: TRBJ2-2; size: .; D: .; CDR3: CAISDLRGDRNTGELFF; DNA: TGTGCCATCAGTGATCTTCGGGGTGATAGGAACACCGGGGAGCTGTTTTTT
V: TRBV5-1; J: TRBJ2-5; size: .; D: .; CDR3: CASSLAGRGTQYF; DNA: TGCGCCAGCAGCTTGGCTGGACGGGGGACCCAGTACTTC
V: TRBV9; J: TRBJ2-1; size: few; D: .; CDR3: CASSVVSTEQFF; DNA: TGTGCCAGCAGCGTAGTCAGCACTGAGCAGTTCTTC
V: TRBV6-1; J: TRBJ1-5; size: .; D: .; CDR3: CASSDRDNNQPQHF; DNA: TGTGCCAGCAGCGACCGGGACAACAATCAGCCCCAGCATTTT